The present T cell receptor (beta chain) was sequenced within a study of blood T cell repertoires in COVID-19. The wider study: The United States, Italy and Spain provided the acute and convalescent COVID-19 samples. PBMCs, B-cell-depleted T cells, or T cells provided the cDNA or gDNA that made up the material.

Authors' processing steps: The authors estimated nucleated cell counts from reference gene primer amplification. The assay was immunoSEQ multiplex PCR, and TCRdb's table has in-frame clones only and misses some. D and trimming were read from the DNA, whereas the V and J calls and clone size are those reported in that table. The profile shows about 160,000 clones, 82% of them singletons. This clone is a singleton in its sample. J gave up 6 bases and V 3 bases, and 12 bases lay outside the gene matches. CDR1 SGHAT and CDR2 FQNNGV come from the germline V gene. The length of the CDR3 is 16 residues. The sample taken for sequencing was peripheral blood. The V and J genes are TRBV11-2 and TRBJ2-3; 7 bases match TRBD1. This receptor was identified in a woman over 75 with active or convalescent COVID-19. The CDR3 region has the DNA TGTGCCAGCAGCTTGTACAGGGGTCGAGTTGGGGATACGCAGTATTTT. Translated: CASSLYRGRVGDTQYF.